This T cell receptor beta chain derives from a study of T cells in Graves' hyperthyroidism and ophthalmopathy. Study-wide findings and caveats: Most thyroid-expanded clonotypes above 0.001 were also found in blood.

Uncontrolled infection, other autoimmune disease, pregnancy or lactation disqualified patients from enrolment. Isolation of PBMCs was performed on 8.5 to 10 ml fresh peripheral blood. Amplified TCR beta CDR3 regions derived from RNA transcripts. The HTBI primer set was used in a first-round RT-PCR of the TCR CDR3. TCRdb reprocessed the multiplex PCR reads with MiXCR, giving one entry per CDR3 protein. The repertoire has fewer than 350,000 distinct CDR3 sequences, about 20% of them found once; the top ten carry about 49%. There are many counts of this clonotype. Its specificity is not known. CDR1 and CDR2 from the germline V gene are SGHRS and YFSETQ. The CDR3 has 15 amino acids. Between the trimmed V and J ends, which lost 0 bases and 1 base, there was a span of 9 bases.

The material sequenced was blood. This TCR was sampled from a woman aged 45-65 years with Graves' hyperthyroidism. The chain combines TRBV5-1 with TRBJ2-3; D remains unclear. CDR3 protein: CASSLEDGGTDTQYF. The CDR3 DNA is TGCGCCAGCAGCTTGGAGGACGGAGGCACAGATACGCAGTATTTT.